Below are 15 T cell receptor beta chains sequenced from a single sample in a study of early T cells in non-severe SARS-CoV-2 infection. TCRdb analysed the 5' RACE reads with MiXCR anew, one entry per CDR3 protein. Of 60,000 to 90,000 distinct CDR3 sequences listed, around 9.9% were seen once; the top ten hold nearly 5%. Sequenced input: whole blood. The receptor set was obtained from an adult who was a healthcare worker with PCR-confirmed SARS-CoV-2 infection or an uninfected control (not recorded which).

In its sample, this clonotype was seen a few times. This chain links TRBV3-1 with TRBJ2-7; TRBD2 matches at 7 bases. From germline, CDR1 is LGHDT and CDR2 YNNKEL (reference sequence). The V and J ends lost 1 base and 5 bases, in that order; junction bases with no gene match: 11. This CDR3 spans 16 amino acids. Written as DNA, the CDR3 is TGTGCCAGCAGCCAAGGCGGAGGGAGGGATAGCGACGAGCAGTACTTC. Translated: CASSQGGGRDSDEQYF.

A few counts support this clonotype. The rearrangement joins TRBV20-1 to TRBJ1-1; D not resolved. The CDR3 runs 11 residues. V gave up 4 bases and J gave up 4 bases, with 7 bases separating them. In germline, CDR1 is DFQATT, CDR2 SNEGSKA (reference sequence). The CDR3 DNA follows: TGCAGTGCTACCAGCCCCACTGAAGCTTTCTTT. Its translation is CSATSPTEAFF.

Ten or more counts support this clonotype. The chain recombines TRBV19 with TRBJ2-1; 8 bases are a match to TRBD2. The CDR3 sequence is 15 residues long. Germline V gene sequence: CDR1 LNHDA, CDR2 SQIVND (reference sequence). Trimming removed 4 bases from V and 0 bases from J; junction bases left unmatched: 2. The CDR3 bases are TGTGCCAGTAGTAGTAGCGGGAACTCCTACAATGAGCAGTTCTTC. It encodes CASSSSGNSYNEQFF.

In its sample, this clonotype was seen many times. The CDR3 DNA reads as TGTGCCAGCAGCCCTTTCTCCTACAATGAGCAGTTCTTC. It is translated as CASSPFSYNEQFF. V gene TRBV3-1 combines with J gene TRBJ2-1, with D unresolved. V lost 4 bases to trimming and J lost 0 bases, with 4 bases between them. The germline gives CDR1 LGHDT, CDR2 YNNKEL (reference sequence). The CDR3 totals 13 residues.

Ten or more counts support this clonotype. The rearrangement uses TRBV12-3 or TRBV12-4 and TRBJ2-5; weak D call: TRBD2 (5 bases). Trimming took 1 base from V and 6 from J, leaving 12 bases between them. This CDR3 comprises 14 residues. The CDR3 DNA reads TGTGCCAGCAGTTTAGGACCTAGCATAAAGACCCAGTACTTC. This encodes CASSLGPSIKTQYF.

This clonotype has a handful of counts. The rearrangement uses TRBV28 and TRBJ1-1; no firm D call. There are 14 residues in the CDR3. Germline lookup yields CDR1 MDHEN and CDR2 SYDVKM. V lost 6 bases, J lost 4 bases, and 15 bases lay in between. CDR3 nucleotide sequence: TGTGCCAGCAGGAGATTAGGTCGGGGCACTGAAGCTTTCTTT. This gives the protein CASRRLGRGTEAFF.

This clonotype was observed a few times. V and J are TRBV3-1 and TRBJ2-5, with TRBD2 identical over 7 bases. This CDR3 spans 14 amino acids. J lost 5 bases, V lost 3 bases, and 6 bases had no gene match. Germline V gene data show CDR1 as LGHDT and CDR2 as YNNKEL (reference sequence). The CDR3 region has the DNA TGTGCCAGCAGCCACCTGACTAGCACGGAGACCCAGTACTTC. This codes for CASSHLTSTETQYF.

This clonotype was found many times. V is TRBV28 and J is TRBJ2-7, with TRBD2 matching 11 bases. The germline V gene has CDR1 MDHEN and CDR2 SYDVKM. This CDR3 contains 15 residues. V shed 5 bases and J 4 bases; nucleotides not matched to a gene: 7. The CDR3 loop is CASSPSGRSDYEQYF. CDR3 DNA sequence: TGTGCCAGCAGTCCTAGCGGGAGGAGCGATTACGAGCAGTACTTC. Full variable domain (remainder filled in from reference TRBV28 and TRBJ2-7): DVKVTQSSRYLVKRTGEKVFLECVQDMDHENMFWYRQDPGLGLRLIYFSYDVKMKEKGDIPEGYSVSREKKERFSLILESASTNQTSMYLCASSPSGRSDYEQYFGPGTRLTVT.

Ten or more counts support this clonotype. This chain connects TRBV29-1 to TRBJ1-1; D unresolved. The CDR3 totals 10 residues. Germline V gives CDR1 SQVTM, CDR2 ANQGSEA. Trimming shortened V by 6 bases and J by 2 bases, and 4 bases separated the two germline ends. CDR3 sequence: CSVLNTEAFF. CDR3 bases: TGCAGCGTGCTCAACACTGAAGCTTTCTTT.

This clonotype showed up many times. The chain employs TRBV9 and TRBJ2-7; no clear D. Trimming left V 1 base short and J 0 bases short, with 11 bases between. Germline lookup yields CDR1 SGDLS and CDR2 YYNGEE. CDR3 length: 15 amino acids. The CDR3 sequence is CASSVSADRSYEQYF. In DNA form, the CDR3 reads TGTGCCAGCAGCGTATCGGCGGACCGCTCCTACGAGCAGTACTTC.

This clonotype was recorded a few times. CDR3 nucleotides: TGTGCCAGCTCACGGTCCGGGACGCCCTATGGCTACACCTTC. Amino acid sequence: CASSRSGTPYGYTF. V is TRBV18 and J is TRBJ1-2; possible D gene TRBD1, 5 bases. This CDR3 has 14 residues. CDR1 and CDR2 (germline): KGHSH, LQKENI. The ends were cut back, 4 bases at V and 4 bases at J, with 13 bases in the middle.

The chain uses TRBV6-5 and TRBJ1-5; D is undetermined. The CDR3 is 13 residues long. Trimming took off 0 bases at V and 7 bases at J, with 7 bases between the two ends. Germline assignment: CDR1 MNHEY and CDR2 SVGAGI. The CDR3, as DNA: TGTGCCAGCAGTTACTCGAAAGGCCAGCCCCAGCATTTT. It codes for CASSYSKGQPQHF.

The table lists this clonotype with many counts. The CDR3 DNA is TGCGCCAGCAGGGGGACAGGGCTTAGCACAGATACGCAGTATTTT. Its protein product is CASRGTGLSTDTQYF. This chain connects TRBV5-1 to TRBJ2-3; the match to TRBD1 covers 9 bases. The CDR3 covers 15 residues. The junction had 4 bases not matched to a gene; V was cut back by 5 bases and J by 0 bases. Germline CDR1 and CDR2: SGHRS and YFSETQ. Together with reference TRBV5-1 and TRBJ2-3, the CDR3 gives the full variable domain: KAGVTQTPRYLIKTRGQQVTLSCSPISGHRSVSWYQQTPGQGLQFLFEYFSETQRNKGNFPGRFSGRQFSNSRSEMNVSTLELGDSALYLCASRGTGLSTDTQYFGPGTRLTVL.

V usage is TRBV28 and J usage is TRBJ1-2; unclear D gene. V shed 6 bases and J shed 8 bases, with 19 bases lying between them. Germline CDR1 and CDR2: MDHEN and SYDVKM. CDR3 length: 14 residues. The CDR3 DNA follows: TGTGCCAGCAGAACCGATCTAGGCCCTGGCGGCTACACCTTC. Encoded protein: CASRTDLGPGGYTF.

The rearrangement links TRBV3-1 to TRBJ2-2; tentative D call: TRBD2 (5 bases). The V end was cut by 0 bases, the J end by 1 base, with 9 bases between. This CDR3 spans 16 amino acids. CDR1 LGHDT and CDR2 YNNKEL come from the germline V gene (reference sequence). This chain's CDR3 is CASSQEPSGNTGELFF. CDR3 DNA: TGTGCCAGCAGCCAAGAGCCCAGCGGGAACACCGGGGAGCTGTTTTTT.